These 14 T cell receptor beta chains came from one sample sequenced in a study of CXCR3-negative and CXCR3-positive naive CD8 T cells. Study results and limitations: More hydrophobic TRB CDR3s occurred in CXCR3-positive than in CXCR3-negative naive cells.

Which antigens these TCRs recognize remains unknown. The TRB libraries of cDNA were built by UMI-labeled 5' RACE. TCRdb derives one entry per CDR3 protein from the 5' RACE reads, leaving out DNA. This sample's table reports 150,000 to 180,000 distinct CDR3 sequences. The specimen sequenced was naive CXCR3+ CD8+ T cells from blood. Subset: CD45RO-CCR7+CD27+CD95- naive CD8+ T cells expressing CXCR3 (TNR3+). The source is a human donor in good health. Some clones in this sample may be carry-over from other donors' samples.

V and J are TRBV4-1 and TRBJ2-1; with no DNA, the TCRdb D assignment of TRBD2 cannot be verified. CDR3 size: 13 residues. Germline V gene lookup returns CDR1 MGHRA and CDR2 YSYEKL. CDR3 amino acids: CASTSGLSDEQFF.

The rearrangement links TRBV28 to TRBJ2-7; checking the TCRdb D call of TRBD2 is not possible without DNA. CDR3 length: 16 amino acids. Germline V lookup: CDR1 MDHEN, CDR2 SYDVKM. CDR3 residues: CASSSDRGSHNYEQYF.

The V and J genes are TRBV29-1 and TRBJ1-2; the D call of TRBD1 rests on TCRdb alone, since no DNA is present to check it. CDR1 is SQVTM, CDR2 ANQGSEA, per germline. The CDR3 runs 14 residues. The chain's CDR3 is CSVDEGGGNYGYTF.

The chain recombines TRBV20-1 with TRBJ1-1; the TRBD1 assignment by TCRdb is unverifiable without DNA. The germline V gene encodes CDR1 DFQATT and CDR2 SNEGSKA (reference sequence). The CDR3 contains 14 residues. This chain's CDR3 is CSARDSGTGTEAFF.

The V call is TRBV5-6, the J call TRBJ2-5; TCRdb returns TRBD2, unconfirmable since there is no DNA. CDR1 and CDR2 from the germline V gene are SGHDT and YYEEEE. CDR3 length equals 16 residues. The CDR3 loop is CASSFTAGDGRETQYF.

The chain combines TRBV20-1 with TRBJ2-7; TCRdb calls TRBD2, which cannot be checked without DNA. The V gene's germline CDR1 is DFQATT and CDR2 SNEGSKA (reference sequence). This CDR3 comprises 12 residues. CDR3 loop: CSARDMGHEQYF.

The V and J genes are TRBV12-3 or TRBV12-4 and TRBJ2-7; without DNA, the TCRdb call of TRBD2 cannot be checked. This CDR3 spans 15 amino acids. The CDR3 spells CASSLDRGTSYEQYF.

The chain employs TRBV19 and TRBJ2-1; checking the TCRdb D call of TRBD1 is not possible without DNA. CDR1 and CDR2 from the germline V gene are LNHDA and SQIVND (reference sequence). The CDR3 contains 15 residues. CDR3 sequence reads: CASSMGVVGIGEQFF.

The genes are TRBV9 and TRBJ1-5; TCRdb's D call of TRBD1 is untestable without DNA. Germline CDR1 is SGDLS and CDR2 is YYNGEE. CDR3 size: 15 residues. The CDR3 loop is CASSVESRVGQPQHF.

This rearrangement joins TRBV28 to TRBJ2-7. In germline, CDR1 is MDHEN, CDR2 SYDVKM. The CDR3 loop spans 12 amino acids. The CDR3 reads CASRTTSYEQYF.

The chain is built from TRBV27 and TRBJ1-5; the D call of TRBD1 rests on TCRdb alone, since no DNA is present to check it. Per germline, CDR1 MNHEY and CDR2 SMNVEV (reference sequence). This CDR3 has 13 amino acids. The CDR3 protein is CASSLWDGQPQHF.

The V and J genes are TRBV4-3 and TRBJ2-4; TCRdb returns TRBD2, unconfirmable since there is no DNA. Per germline, CDR1 LGHNA and CDR2 YSLEER. CDR3 size: 18 residues. This CDR3 is CASSQDLREGVAKNIQYF.

The genes are TRBV20-1 and TRBJ1-1. CDR3 length: 13 residues. The germline V gene encodes CDR1 DFQATT and CDR2 SNEGSKA (reference sequence). The CDR3 region is CSARGSRDTEAFF.

This chain's CDR3 is CASMTDQPGELFF. The chain is built from TRBV19 and TRBJ2-2; there is no DNA to check the TCRdb D call of TRBD1. CDR1 is LNHDA, CDR2 SQIVND, per germline (reference sequence). This CDR3 region has 13 residues. The full variable domain, rest sourced from reference TRBV19 and TRBJ2-2, is DGGITQSPKYLFRKEGQNVTLSCEQNLNHDAMYWYRQDPGQGLRLIYYSQIVNDFQKGDIAEGYSVSREKKESFPLTVTSAQKNPTAFYLCASMTDQPGELFFGEGSRLTVL.